This TCR beta chain stems from a study of shared clonotypes between healthy human individuals. In the study overall: Three CD4 naive, three CD4 memory, two CD8 naive and one CD8 memory plate were used per donor. General study results and limits: Sampling covered nothing but blood. Tissue TCR repertoires likely differ from those found in blood. Researchers found naive subsets generally carried larger estimated richness than memory subsets. In contrast to clonotypes shared by all four donors, non-shared clonotypes had lower generation probabilities.

This clone was counted a single time. Its antigen is unknown. Other DNA sequences in the same sample also yield this CDR3. The assay was immunoSEQ multiplex PCR, and TCRdb's table has in-frame clones only and misses some. The sample records approximately 980,000 clones, roughly 72% being singletons. The source material was memory CD4+ T cells sorted from blood. Described subset: CD45RA-negative fraction. The TCR was taken from a man younger than 35 in good health.

CDR3 DNA sequence: TGCGCCAGCAGCTCGGGGGGCCAAGAGACCCAGTACTTC. Its protein is CASSSGGQETQYF. The J gene is TRBJ2-5, the V gene TRBV5-1, with TRBD2 matching 7 bases. Germline CDR1 and CDR2: SGHRS and YFSETQ. There are 13 residues in the CDR3. V shed 3 bases, J shed 1 base, and the junction held 0 bases outside the gene matches.